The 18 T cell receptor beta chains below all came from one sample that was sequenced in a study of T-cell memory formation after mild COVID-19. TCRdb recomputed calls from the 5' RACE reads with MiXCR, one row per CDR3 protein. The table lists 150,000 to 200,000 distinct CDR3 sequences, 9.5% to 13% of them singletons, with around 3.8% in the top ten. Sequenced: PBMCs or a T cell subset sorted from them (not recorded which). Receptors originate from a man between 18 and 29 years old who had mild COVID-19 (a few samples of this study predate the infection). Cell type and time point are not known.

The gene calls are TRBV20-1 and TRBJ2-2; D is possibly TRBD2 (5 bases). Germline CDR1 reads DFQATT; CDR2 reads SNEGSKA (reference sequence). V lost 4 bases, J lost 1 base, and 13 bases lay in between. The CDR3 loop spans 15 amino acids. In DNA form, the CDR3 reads TGCAGTGCTAAAGACTTTCGGGGGAACACCGGGGAGCTGTTTTTT. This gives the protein CSAKDFRGNTGELFF.

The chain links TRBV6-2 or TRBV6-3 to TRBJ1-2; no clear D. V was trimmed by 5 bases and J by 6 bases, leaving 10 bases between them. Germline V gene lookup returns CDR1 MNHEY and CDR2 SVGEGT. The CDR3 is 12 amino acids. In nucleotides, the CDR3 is TGTGCCAGCAGTCAGTACATGGATGGCTACACCTTC. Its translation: CASSQYMDGYTF.

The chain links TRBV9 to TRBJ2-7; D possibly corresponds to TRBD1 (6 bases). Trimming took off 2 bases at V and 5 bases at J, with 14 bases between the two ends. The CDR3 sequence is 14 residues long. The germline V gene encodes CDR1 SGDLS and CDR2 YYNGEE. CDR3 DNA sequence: TGTGCCAGCAGCGTTGGGGGCTCGGTAAACGAGCAGTACTTC. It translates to CASSVGGSVNEQYF.

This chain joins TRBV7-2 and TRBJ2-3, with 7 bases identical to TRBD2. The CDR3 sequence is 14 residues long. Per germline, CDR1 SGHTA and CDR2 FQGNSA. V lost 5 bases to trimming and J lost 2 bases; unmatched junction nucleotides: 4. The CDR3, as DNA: TGTGCCAGCAGCCGACTAGCCAACACAGATACGCAGTATTTT. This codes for CASSRLANTDTQYF.

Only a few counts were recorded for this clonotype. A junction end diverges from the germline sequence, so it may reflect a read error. The CDR3 bases are TGTGCCAGCAACTTGAGAGGGACAGGGGGTTCACCCCTCCACTTT. It specifies CASNLRGTGGSPLHF. The V and J genes are TRBV5-6 and TRBJ1-6, with 11 positions matching TRBD1. CDR3 size: 15 residues. The V gene's germline CDR1 is SGHDT and CDR2 YYEEEE.

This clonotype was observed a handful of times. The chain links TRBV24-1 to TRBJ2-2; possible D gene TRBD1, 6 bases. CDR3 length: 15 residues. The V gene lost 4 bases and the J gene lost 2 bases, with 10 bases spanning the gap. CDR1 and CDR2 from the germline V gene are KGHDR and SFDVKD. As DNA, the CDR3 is TGTGCCACCAGTGACCGGACAGTAAACACCGGGGAGCTGTTTTTT. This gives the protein CATSDRTVNTGELFF.

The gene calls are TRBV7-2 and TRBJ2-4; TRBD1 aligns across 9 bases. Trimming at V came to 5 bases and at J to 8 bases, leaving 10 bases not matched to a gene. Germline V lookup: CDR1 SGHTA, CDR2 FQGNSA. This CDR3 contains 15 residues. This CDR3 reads CASSQRQGGRDIQYF. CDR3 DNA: TGTGCCAGCAGCCAGCGACAGGGGGGAAGGGACATTCAGTACTTC.

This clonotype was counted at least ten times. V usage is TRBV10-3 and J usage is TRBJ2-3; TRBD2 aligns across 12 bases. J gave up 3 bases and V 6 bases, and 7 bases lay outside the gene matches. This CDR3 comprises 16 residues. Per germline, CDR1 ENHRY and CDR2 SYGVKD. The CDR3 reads CAISPLAGGRTDTQYF. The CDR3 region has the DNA TGTGCCATCAGCCCCCTAGCGGGGGGGCGTACAGATACGCAGTATTTT.

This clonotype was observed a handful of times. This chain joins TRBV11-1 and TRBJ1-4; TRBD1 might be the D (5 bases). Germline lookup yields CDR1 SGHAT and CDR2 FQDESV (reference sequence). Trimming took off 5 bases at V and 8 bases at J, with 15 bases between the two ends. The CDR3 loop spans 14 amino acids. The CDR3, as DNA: TGTGCCAGCAGCCGAGGACAAGGAGCGGAAAAACTGTTTTTT. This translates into CASSRGQGAEKLFF.

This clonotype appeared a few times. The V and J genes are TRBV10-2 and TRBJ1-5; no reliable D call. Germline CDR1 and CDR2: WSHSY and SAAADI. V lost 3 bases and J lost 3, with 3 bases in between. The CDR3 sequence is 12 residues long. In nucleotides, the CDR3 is TGCGCCAGCAGTGACGACAATCAGCCCCAGCATTTT. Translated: CASSDDNQPQHF.

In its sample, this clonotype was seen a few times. CDR3 region: CAISESTRVGGWREQYV. As DNA, the CDR3 is TGTGCCATCAGTGAGTCGACGCGGGTAGGGGGCTGGCGCGAGCAGTACGTC. The genes are TRBV10-3 and TRBJ2-7; TRBD1 agrees at 7 bases. J was trimmed by 6 bases and V by 0 bases; bases with no gene match: 14. Germline CDR1 reads ENHRY; CDR2 reads SYGVKD. This CDR3 region has 17 residues.

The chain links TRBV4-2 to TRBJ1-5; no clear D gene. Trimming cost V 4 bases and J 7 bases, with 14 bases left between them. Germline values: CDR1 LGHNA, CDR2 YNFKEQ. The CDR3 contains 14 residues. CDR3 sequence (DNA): TGTGCCAGCAGCCCCACAATAATACAGCAGCCCCAGCATTTT. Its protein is CASSPTIIQQPQHF.

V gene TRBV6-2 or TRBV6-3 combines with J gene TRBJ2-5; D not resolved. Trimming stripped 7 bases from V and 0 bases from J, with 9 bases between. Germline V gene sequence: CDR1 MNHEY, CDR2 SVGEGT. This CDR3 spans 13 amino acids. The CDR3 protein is CASIGRDQETQYF. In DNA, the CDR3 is TGTGCCAGCATCGGACGGGACCAAGAGACCCAGTACTTC.

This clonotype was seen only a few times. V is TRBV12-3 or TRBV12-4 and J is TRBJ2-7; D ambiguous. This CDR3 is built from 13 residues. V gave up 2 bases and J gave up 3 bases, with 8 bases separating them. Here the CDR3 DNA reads TGTGCCAGCAGTTTAACCCTCGACTACGAGCAGTACGTC. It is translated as CASSLTLDYEQYV.

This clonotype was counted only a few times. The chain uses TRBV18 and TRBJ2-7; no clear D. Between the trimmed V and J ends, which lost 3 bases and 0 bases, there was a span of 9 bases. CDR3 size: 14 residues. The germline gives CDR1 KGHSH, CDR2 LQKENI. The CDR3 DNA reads TGTGCCAGCTCACCCGACACCACCTCCTACGAGCAGTACTTC. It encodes CASSPDTTSYEQYF.

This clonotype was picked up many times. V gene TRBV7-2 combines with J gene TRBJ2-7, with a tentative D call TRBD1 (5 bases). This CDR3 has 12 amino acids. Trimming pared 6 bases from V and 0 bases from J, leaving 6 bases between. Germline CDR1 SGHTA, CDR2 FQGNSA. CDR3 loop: CASRGDSYEQYF. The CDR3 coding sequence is TGTGCCAGCAGAGGGGACTCCTACGAGCAGTACTTC.

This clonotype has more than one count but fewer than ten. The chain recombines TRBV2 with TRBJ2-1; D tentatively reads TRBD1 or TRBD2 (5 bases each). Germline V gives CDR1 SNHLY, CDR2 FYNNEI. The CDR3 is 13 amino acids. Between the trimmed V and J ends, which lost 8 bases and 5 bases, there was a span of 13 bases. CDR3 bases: TGTGCCAGCGCATCGGGACCCAACAATGAGCAGTTCTTC. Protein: CASASGPNNEQFF.

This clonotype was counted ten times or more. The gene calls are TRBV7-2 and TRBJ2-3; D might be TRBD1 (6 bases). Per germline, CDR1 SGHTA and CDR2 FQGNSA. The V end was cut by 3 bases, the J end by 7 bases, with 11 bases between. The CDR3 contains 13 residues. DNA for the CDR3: TGTGCCAGCAGCTTTAACAGGGAAAATACGCAGTATTTT. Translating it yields CASSFNRENTQYF.